What follows are 11 T cell receptor beta chains derived from one specimen sequenced in a study of cytomegalovirus exposure and HLA in healthy donors. This PCR relied on a set of 60 Vbeta primers and 13 Jbeta primers. Sequencing was performed with immunoSEQ multiplex PCR; in TCRdb, only in-frame clones are kept and a portion is missing. The table lists around 86,000 clones, 60% to 80% of them singletons. Sequences were obtained from PBMCs. Source of these receptors: a female donor in good health and CMV-seronegative.

This clone was recorded only once. This chain joins TRBV5-1 and TRBJ2-7; D perhaps matches TRBD2 (6 bases). The CDR3 covers 13 residues. The V gene's germline CDR1 is SGHRS and CDR2 YFSETQ. Trimming removed 5 bases at V and 1 base at J, with 10 bases between. The CDR3 nucleotides read TGCGCCAGCAGTGGGCGGGGTTCCTACGAGCAGTACTTC. This encodes CASSGRGSYEQYF.

The chain is built from TRBV15 and TRBJ2-3; possibly TRBD1 for D (6 bases). V was pared by 0 bases and J by 1 base, with 11 bases between. The CDR3 has 16 amino acids. Germline assignment: CDR1 LNHNV and CDR2 YYDKDF (reference sequence). CDR3 bases: TGTGCCACCAGCAGAGATCGCGAGGGGGGCACAGATACGCAGTATTTT. This translates into CATSRDREGGTDTQYF.

V usage is TRBV30 and J usage is TRBJ1-3; D possibly corresponds to TRBD1 (6 bases). Between the trimmed V and J ends, which lost 7 bases and 0 bases, there was a span of 10 bases. Germline V gives CDR1 GTSNPN, CDR2 SVGIG (reference sequence). This CDR3 region has 13 residues. CDR3 amino acids: CAYQGSSGNTIYF. The CDR3 DNA reads as TGTGCCTACCAGGGGAGCTCTGGAAACACCATATATTTT.

This clone appeared a few times. The rearrangement links TRBV7-9 to TRBJ1-2, with TRBD1 as a possible D gene (5 bases). Deletions cut 3 bases from V and 8 bases from J, with 10 bases between. From germline, CDR1 is SEHNR and CDR2 FQNEAQ (reference sequence). The CDR3 length is 12 residues. CDR3 DNA sequence: TGTGCCAGCAGCTTTCAGGGTCGAGGCTACACCTTC. Protein product: CASSFQGRGYTF.

J is TRBJ1-1 and V is TRBV19, with D possibly matching TRBD1 (5 bases). Looked up from germline, CDR1 is LNHDA and CDR2 is SQIVND (reference sequence). The CDR3 runs to 13 residues. V was pared by 3 bases and J by 1 base, with 6 bases between. In DNA form, the CDR3 reads TGTGCCAGTAGTATTCAGGGGAACACTGAAGCTTTCTTT. Translating gives CASSIQGNTEAFF.

V and J are TRBV19 and TRBJ2-6; TRBD1 matches 7 bases. Per the germline V gene, CDR1 is LNHDA and CDR2 is SQIVND (reference sequence). J gave up 6 bases and V 8 bases, and 4 bases lay outside the gene matches. The CDR3 has 13 amino acids. Written as DNA, the CDR3 is TGTGCCAGTCGGACAGGTGAGGCCAACGTCCTGACTTTC. Translation gives CASRTGEANVLTF.

Only a few counts were recorded for this clone. The rearrangement joins TRBV28 to TRBJ1-2; unclear D gene. V was shortened by 6 bases and J by 0 bases, with 11 bases between the two germline ends. CDR3 size: 14 residues. Germline CDR1 is MDHEN and CDR2 is SYDVKM. The CDR3: CASRSPGTNYGYTF. The DNA of the CDR3 is TGTGCCAGCAGAAGCCCGGGTACTAACTATGGCTACACCTTC.

The V and J genes are TRBV6-1 and TRBJ2-2; 9 bases agree with TRBD1. J lost 6 bases, V lost 8 bases, and 10 bases had no gene match. The CDR3 is 15 amino acids. From germline, CDR1 is MNHNS and CDR2 SASEGT. CDR3 DNA: TGTGCCAGCGTGGATCGGACAGGGGTGGCCGGGGAGCTGTTTTTT. This sequence encodes CASVDRTGVAGELFF.

This rearrangement joins TRBV6-1 to TRBJ2-1; TRBD2 agrees at 10 bases. Trimming removed 2 bases from V and 6 bases from J; junction bases left unmatched: 7. This CDR3 spans 16 amino acids. The germline CDR1 and CDR2 sequences are MNHNS and SASEGT. The CDR3 sequence: CASSETSGRAFNEQFF. The CDR3 DNA reads TGTGCCAGCAGTGAAACCAGCGGGAGGGCCTTCAATGAGCAGTTCTTC.

The chain is built from TRBV7-8 and TRBJ2-7; TRBD1 matches at 7 bases. CDR3 size: 11 residues. Germline V gene lookup returns CDR1 SGHVS and CDR2 FQNEAQ. The junction had 2 bases not matched to a gene; V was cut back by 5 bases and J by 7 bases. The CDR3 DNA reads TGTGCCAGCAGCGCGGACAGGGAGCAGTACTTC. Protein product: CASSADREQYF.

The V gene is TRBV9, the J gene TRBJ2-7; TRBD2 aligns across 9 bases. CDR1 and CDR2 (germline): SGDLS, YYNGEE. Trimming at V came to 2 bases and at J to 6 bases, leaving 9 bases not matched to a gene. This CDR3 is built from 15 residues. Here the CDR3 reads CASSVSGTSNVEQYF. The CDR3 bases are TGTGCCAGCAGCGTTTCCGGGACTAGCAACGTCGAGCAGTACTTC.